The clone carrying this T cell receptor (beta chain) was counted at least ten times. Its antigen is still unknown. The study, taken as a whole, reports: Greatest tumor Treg TCR overlap was with tumor naive CD4+ cells.

Each CDR3 protein gets one entry after TCRdb re-called the 5' RACE reads with MiXCR. This sample yields roughly 20,000 distinct CDR3 sequences, of which 30% are seen a single time; 2% to 2.5% belongs to the top ten. Germline V CDR1 and CDR2: SGHRS, YFSETQ. The ends were cut back, 0 bases at V and 4 bases at J, with 10 bases in the middle. This CDR3 has 14 residues. The sample was tumor-infiltrating naive CD4+ T cells sorted from the breast tumor. Subset reported: naive CD4+ T cells, CD4+CD45RA+CD25-. This TCR derives from a female donor with breast cancer. V is TRBV5-1 and J is TRBJ1-1; D might be TRBD1 (5 bases). The CDR3 is CASSLAGRGTEAFF. CDR3 DNA sequence: TGCGCCAGCAGCTTGGCGGGACGGGGCACTGAAGCTTTCTTT.